The present T cell receptor beta chain was sequenced within a study of radiation and T cells in renal cell carcinoma. Germline-derived CDR1 and CDR2 are SGHRS and YFSETQ. Trimming cost V 4 bases and J 0 bases; bases outside gene matches: 5. The CDR3 loop spans 15 amino acids. Time point meaning: blood 4 weeks post-SBRT, at nephrectomy. Treatment denoted: 15 Gy SBRT to primary tumor, nephrectomy 4 weeks later. Libraries were prepared by immunoSEQ multiplex PCR; TCRdb keeps only in-frame clonotypes and omits some of them. The sample has about 43,000 clones; 70% to 85% are singletons. The rearrangement uses TRBV5-1 and TRBJ1-1; 8 bases fit TRBD1. This TCR derives from a woman in her seventies with renal cell carcinoma. Sequencing used blood, obtained from a patient whose treatment included radiotherapy and nephrectomy. The CDR3 DNA sequence: TGCGCCAGCAGCGGAGGACAGGGAGTGAACACTGAAGCTTTCTTT. This translates into CASSGGQGVNTEAFF.